The 5 T cell receptor beta chains below all came from one sample that was sequenced in a study of glioma-infiltrating T cells. Amplification of TCR alpha and beta CDR3 regions from RNA used iRepertoire nested multiplex PCR. TCRdb redid the calling of the multiplex PCR reads with MiXCR, one entry per CDR3 protein. The table records some 99,000 distinct CDR3 sequences, less than 30% of them present only once. Sequenced sample: glioma tissue, nonneoplastic brain tissue, or PBMCs (not recorded which). These TCRs come from a human donor with low-grade glioma or glioblastoma, undergoing nonglioma brain surgery, or in good health (not recorded which).

Notes on this clonotype: A much larger clone is a single base away; this may be a read error. The rearrangement links TRBV7-2 to TRBJ2-7, with 8 bases that match TRBD2. The CDR3 has 12 residues. V gave up 5 bases and J gave up 5 bases; unmatched junction bases: 2. In germline, CDR1 is SGHTA, CDR2 FQGNSA. The CDR3 reads CASSARGDEQYF. CDR3 nucleotides: TGTGCCAGCAGCGCGCGGGGGGACGAGCAGTACTTC.

In its sample, this clonotype was seen many times. V is TRBV28 and J is TRBJ2-3; D is perhaps TRBD1 (5 bases). CDR1 MDHEN and CDR2 SYDVKM come from the germline V gene. The CDR3 spans 16 residues. V was cut by 1 base and J by 0 bases, with 11 bases left in between. CDR3 loop: CASSLSVRASTDTQYF. The CDR3 DNA reads TGTGCCAGCAGTTTATCGGTCAGGGCTAGCACAGATACGCAGTATTTT.

This clonotype was seen repeatedly, ten times or more. The rearrangement joins TRBV6-2 or TRBV6-3 to TRBJ2-1; perhaps D is TRBD1 or TRBD2 (5 bases each). Germline CDR1 is MNHEY and CDR2 is SVGEGT. The CDR3 is 18 residues long. V lost 2 bases to trimming and J lost 12 bases, with 29 bases between them. CDR3: CASSYVLRKADNYRRQFF. CDR3 DNA: TGTGCCAGCAGTTACGTATTGAGGAAAGCGGACAATTATCGAAGGCAGTTCTTC.

This clonotype was counted many times. A much larger clone lies one base from this, so it may be a read error. V gene TRBV6-1 combines with J gene TRBJ1-1; unclear D gene. This CDR3 comprises 14 residues. Per the germline V gene, CDR1 is MNHNS and CDR2 is SASEGT. CDR3 residues: CVSHPMGISPEAFF. The DNA of the CDR3 is TGTGTCAGTCACCCGATGGGTATCTCCCCTGAAGCTTTCTTT.

This clonotype has a count of ten or more. The V gene is TRBV11-1, the J gene TRBJ2-1; 10 nucleotides align to TRBD2. Losses at the gene ends were 5 bases for V and 6 bases for J; bases not matched to a gene: 7. CDR3 length: 15 amino acids. Germline values: CDR1 SGHAT, CDR2 FQDESV (reference sequence). The CDR3 region has the DNA TGTGCCAGCAGCACCACTAGCGGGGTCCTCAATGAGCAGTTCTTC. It codes for CASSTTSGVLNEQFF.